This T cell receptor beta chain was sequenced in a study of cytomegalovirus exposure and HLA in healthy donors. CDR1 is SGHTA, CDR2 FQGNSA, per germline. The CDR3 sequence is 16 residues long. V was pared by 4 bases and J by 3 bases, with 16 bases between. This clone was observed a handful of times. Researchers ran the PCR with 60 Vbeta and 13 Jbeta primers. Only in-frame clones appear in the TCRdb table, and some are missing; sequencing was by immunoSEQ multiplex PCR. Here the sample spans around 130,000 clones, more than 8% being singletons. This TCR derives from a man in his forties in good health and CMV-seronegative. Sequenced: PBMCs. V gene TRBV7-2 combines with J gene TRBJ2-1; D may be TRBD2 (5 bases). The CDR3 loop reads CASSSSLRADYNEQFF. The DNA of the CDR3 is TGTGCCAGCAGCTCCTCTCTGCGGGCCGACTACAATGAGCAGTTCTTC.